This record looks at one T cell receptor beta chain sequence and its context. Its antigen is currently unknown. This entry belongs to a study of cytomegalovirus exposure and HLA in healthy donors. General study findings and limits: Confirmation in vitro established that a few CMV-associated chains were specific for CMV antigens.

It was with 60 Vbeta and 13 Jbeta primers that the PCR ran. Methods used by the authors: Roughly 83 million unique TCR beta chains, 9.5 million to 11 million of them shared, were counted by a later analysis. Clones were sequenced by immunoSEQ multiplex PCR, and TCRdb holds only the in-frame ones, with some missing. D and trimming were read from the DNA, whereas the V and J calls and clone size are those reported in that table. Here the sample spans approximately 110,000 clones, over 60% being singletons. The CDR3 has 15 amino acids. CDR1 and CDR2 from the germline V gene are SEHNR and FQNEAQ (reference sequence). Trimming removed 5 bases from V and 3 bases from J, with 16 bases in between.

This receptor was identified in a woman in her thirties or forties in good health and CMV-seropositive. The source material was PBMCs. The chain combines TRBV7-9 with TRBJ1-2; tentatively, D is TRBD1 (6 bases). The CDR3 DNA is TGTGCCAGCAGCCGGCAGGCCTCAGGGGACTATGGCTACACCTTC. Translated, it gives CASSRQASGDYGYTF.